One and the same sample provided the 30 T cell receptor beta chains below, sequenced in a study of neurological immune-mediated disorders (dated by TCRdb to between 2018 and 2020). Library generation was performed with 5' RACE. These reads were obtained on an Illumina HiSeq 2500. TCRdb took the public reads, trimmed them with fastp at Q25, ran MiXCR for clone calling and kept in-frame beta chains. CDR3 protein duplicates are merged, each entry listing the most common genes and DNA. Recorded for this sample are 55,000 to 65,000 distinct CDR3 sequences; approximately 3.7% of them occurred a single time. The ten largest clones add up to roughly 2.2% of the sample. Material: PBMCs. The receptor set was obtained from a woman aged 45-60 years with multiple sclerosis.

This chain joins TRBV6-6 and TRBJ2-3; 8 nucleotides align to TRBD1. There are 13 residues in the CDR3. Germline assignment: CDR1 MNHNY and CDR2 SVGAGI (reference sequence). With 8 bases clipped from V and 4 bases from J, the junction kept 5 bases outside the gene matches. The CDR3 DNA is TGTGCCAGCGGAAAGGACAGGGCAGATACGCAGTATTTT. It is translated as CASGKDRADTQYF.

This clonotype appeared many times. The chain combines TRBV5-6 with TRBJ2-7, with TRBD1 matching over 7 bases. This CDR3 contains 12 residues. Looked up from germline, CDR1 is SGHDT and CDR2 is YYEEEE. V shed 4 bases and J 2 bases; nucleotides not matched to a gene: 0. The CDR3 DNA is TGTGCCAGCAGCCAGGGGGCCTACGAGCAGTACTTC. Residues: CASSQGAYEQYF.

This clonotype was picked up a small number of times. V is TRBV29-1 and J is TRBJ2-3, with D unresolved. Germline CDR1 is SQVTM and CDR2 is ANQGSEA. V lost 4 bases, J lost 0 bases, and 8 bases lay in between. The CDR3 sequence is 13 residues long. The CDR3 here is CSVAPSSTDTQYF. The CDR3 nucleotides are TGCAGCGTTGCACCTTCTAGCACAGATACGCAGTATTTT.

In its sample, this clonotype was seen many times. The CDR3 coding sequence is TGTGCCAGCAGTGGCTATCCGGGGACTAACACAGATACGCAGTATTTT. It translates to CASSGYPGTNTDTQYF. The chain combines TRBV2 with TRBJ2-3; 7 positions match TRBD2. Germline CDR1 is SNHLY and CDR2 is FYNNEI. The CDR3 is made up of 16 amino acids. Trimming took 4 bases from V and 2 from J; bases not matched to a gene: 9.

This clonotype was seen at least ten times. This chain links TRBV27 with TRBJ2-7, with TRBD1 as a possible D gene (5 bases). V was pared by 3 bases and J by 6 bases, with 18 bases between. The CDR3 totals 15 residues. From germline, CDR1 is MNHEY and CDR2 SMNVEV (reference sequence). The DNA of the CDR3 is TGTGCCAGCAGTTTGTCAGGGTCGAACTTCGGCGAGCAGTACTTC. Translation: CASSLSGSNFGEQYF.

This clonotype was detected many times. The rearrangement uses TRBV5-1 and TRBJ2-1; 7 bases align to TRBD2. The CDR3 is 14 residues long. J lost 6 bases, V lost 9 bases, and 12 bases had no gene match. CDR1 is SGHRS, CDR2 YFSETQ, per germline. The CDR3 sequence: CATRGVTSPNEQFF. The CDR3 DNA reads as TGCGCCACCCGGGGGGTGACTAGCCCCAATGAGCAGTTCTTC.

The chain employs TRBV7-3 and TRBJ2-1, with 11 positions matching TRBD2. Germline CDR1 SGHTA, CDR2 FQGTGA. Trimming took 1 base from V and 3 from J; bases not matched to a gene: 2. The CDR3 sequence is 16 residues long. CDR3 residues: CASSLRGTSGYNEQFF. The CDR3 nucleotides are TGTGCCAGCAGCTTAAGAGGGACTAGCGGCTACAATGAGCAGTTCTTC.

This clonotype showed up many times. The V call is TRBV5-6, the J call TRBJ1-5; 8 bases match TRBD1. The length of the CDR3 is 14 residues. The junction had 7 bases not matched to a gene; V was cut back by 4 bases and J by 7 bases. Germline CDR1 is SGHDT and CDR2 is YYEEEE. CDR3 protein: CASSLRGLGQPQHF. The CDR3 bases are TGTGCCAGCAGCCTCAGGGGGCTGGGCCAGCCCCAGCATTTT.

Many counts were recorded for this clonotype. J is TRBJ1-1 and V is TRBV19; a possible D gene is TRBD1 (6 bases). The CDR3 runs 12 residues. Between the trimmed V and J ends, which lost 5 bases and 10 bases, there was a span of 14 bases. The germline V gene encodes CDR1 LNHDA and CDR2 SQIVND (reference sequence). CDR3 region: CASSQQGRAAFF. The CDR3, as DNA: TGTGCCAGTAGTCAACAGGGACGGGCAGCTTTCTTT.

The table lists this clonotype with many counts. The V and J genes are TRBV12-3 or TRBV12-4 and TRBJ1-1, with D possibly matching TRBD1 (5 bases). CDR3 size: 13 residues. Trimming removed 3 bases at V and 1 base at J, with 6 bases between. CDR3 residues: CASSFQGNTEAFF. The CDR3 nucleotides are TGTGCCAGCAGTTTTCAGGGGAACACTGAAGCTTTCTTT.

This clonotype was detected many times. The gene calls are TRBV27 and TRBJ1-1, with 7 nucleotides matching TRBD1. Germline V gene sequence: CDR1 MNHEY, CDR2 SMNVEV (reference sequence). This CDR3 region has 15 residues. V dropped 5 bases and J dropped 0; count of bases not matched to a gene: 6. Here the CDR3 reads CASSPRQGVNTEAFF. As DNA, the CDR3 is TGTGCCAGCAGTCCCCGGCAGGGGGTGAACACTGAAGCTTTCTTT.

Turning to this clonotype: Just one base apart from a much larger clone, this may be a read error. This chain links TRBV28 with TRBJ2-3; tentative D call: TRBD1 (5 bases). From germline, CDR1 is MDHEN and CDR2 SYDVKM. The CDR3 contains 12 residues. The V end lost 7 bases, the J end lost 3 bases, and 8 bases lay between the germline ends. CDR3 nucleotides: TGTGCCAGCATGGGGCAGACAGATACGCAGTATTTT. This sequence encodes CASMGQTDTQYF.

Worth noting for this clonotype: A clone one base away is much larger, so this may be a read error. The chain carries TRBV4-2 and TRBJ1-1; possible D gene TRBD1, 5 bases. Germline V gene data show CDR1 as LGHNA and CDR2 as YNFKEQ. Trimming took off 5 bases at V and 9 bases at J, with 13 bases between the two ends. The CDR3 is 12 amino acids. DNA for the CDR3: TGTGCCAGCAGCACGGGGGGGGAAAAAGCTTTCTTT. This codes for CASSTGGEKAFF.

This clonotype came up many times. DNA of the CDR3: TGCAGCGTTGGGGCCGGGACAGGGGAGACAGATACGCAGTATTTT. The encoded protein is CSVGAGTGETDTQYF. V usage is TRBV29-1 and J usage is TRBJ2-3; 10 nucleotides line up with TRBD1. The CDR3 contains 15 residues. Germline V lookup: CDR1 SQVTM, CDR2 ANQGSEA. The trim removed 4 bases at V and 3 bases at J, leaving 7 bases unmatched.

In this sample, this clonotype turned up many times. The chain uses TRBV7-2 and TRBJ2-4; weak D call: TRBD2 (6 bases). The ends were cut back, 8 bases at V and 8 bases at J, with 19 bases in the middle. The germline gives CDR1 SGHTA, CDR2 FQGNSA. The CDR3 loop spans 14 amino acids. CDR3 residues: CASSQRAPRDIQYF. In DNA, the CDR3 is TGTGCCAGCTCCCAGCGGGCGCCTAGGGACATTCAGTACTTC.

This clonotype was observed many times. The CDR3 nucleotides read TGCGCCAGCAGCCAAAACACTGCCGGTACGAATGAGCAGTTCTTC. As protein: CASSQNTAGTNEQFF. The chain recombines TRBV5-1 with TRBJ2-1, with D uncertain. The V gene lost 4 bases and the J gene lost 7 bases, with 18 bases spanning the gap. Germline V lookup: CDR1 SGHRS, CDR2 YFSETQ. This CDR3 is built from 15 residues. The whole variable domain, remainder taken from reference TRBV5-1 and TRBJ2-1, is KAGVTQTPRYLIKTRGQQVTLSCSPISGHRSVSWYQQTPGQGLQFLFEYFSETQRNKGNFPGRFSGRQFSNSRSEMNVSTLELGDSALYLCASSQNTAGTNEQFFGPGTRLTVL.

This clonotype was seen many times. The chain links TRBV7-8 to TRBJ2-7; TRBD1 matches 9 bases. CDR3 length: 14 residues. From germline, CDR1 is SGHVS and CDR2 FQNEAQ. The V segment lost 5 bases and the J segment 0 bases; nucleotides outside the gene matches: 2. The DNA of the CDR3 is TGTGCCAGCAGCAGGGACAGGGACTCCTACGAGCAGTACTTC. Amino acids: CASSRDRDSYEQYF.

This clonotype was found many times. V and J are TRBV7-9 and TRBJ2-5; no definite D call. The germline V gene has CDR1 SEHNR and CDR2 FQNEAQ (reference sequence). Trimming removed 2 bases from V and 7 bases from J, with 11 bases in between. CDR3 length: 13 amino acids. DNA for the CDR3: TGTGCCAGCAGCTTACCGCCCGGTCGGACCCAGTACTTC. Its protein product is CASSLPPGRTQYF.

To note about this clonotype: The junction shows a germline mismatch at one end, possibly a read error. The chain couples TRBV20-1 to TRBJ1-6; D not certain. This CDR3 region has 13 residues. CDR1 DFQATT and CDR2 SNEGSKA come from the germline V gene (reference sequence). DNA of the CDR3: TGCAGTGCCACGGAGGCCCATAATTCACCCCTCAACTTT. It translates to CSATEAHNSPLNF.

This clonotype was detected ten times or more. J is TRBJ2-1 and V is TRBV5-1; 9 positions match TRBD2. The V and J ends lost 0 bases and 9 bases, in that order; junction bases with no gene match: 7. The CDR3 has 15 residues. From germline, CDR1 is SGHRS and CDR2 YFSETQ. Here the CDR3 DNA reads TGCGCCAGCAGCTTGGCTCTTAGCGGGAGAACTGAGCAGTTCTTC. Translation gives CASSLALSGRTEQFF.

This clonotype was counted many times. The V and J genes are TRBV7-3 and TRBJ2-3, with a tentative D call TRBD2 (5 bases). The CDR3 is made up of 13 amino acids. Germline assignment: CDR1 SGHTA and CDR2 FQGTGA. V dropped 7 bases and J dropped 4 bases, with 12 bases sitting between them. The CDR3 reads CASTSRGPDTQYF. The CDR3 DNA reads TGTGCCAGCACATCGAGAGGGCCAGATACGCAGTATTTT.

Many counts were recorded for this clonotype. The chain has TRBV20-1 and TRBJ2-5; D is perhaps TRBD1 (5 bases). The CDR3 runs 13 residues. Germline-derived CDR1 and CDR2 are DFQATT and SNEGSKA (reference sequence). The V gene lost 5 bases and the J gene lost 1 base, with 11 bases spanning the gap. The CDR3 loop reads CSARWGSQETQYF. CDR3 in DNA: TGCAGTGCTCGCTGGGGCAGCCAAGAGACCCAGTACTTC.

This clonotype was recorded many times. The chain couples TRBV12-3 or TRBV12-4 to TRBJ2-1, with D perhaps matching TRBD2 (5 bases). V lost 2 bases and J 10 bases, leaving 9 bases between the germline ends. CDR3 length equals 12 residues. CDR3 sequence reads: CASSLSGLEQFF. The CDR3, as DNA: TGTGCCAGCAGTTTAAGCGGCCTAGAGCAGTTCTTC.

This clonotype has a count of ten or more. The chain links TRBV7-2 to TRBJ2-1, with D possibly TRBD2 on 6 matching bases. The CDR3 consists of 14 residues. Trimming cost V 4 bases and J 7 bases, with 14 bases left between them. Germline CDR1 is SGHTA and CDR2 is FQGNSA. The DNA of the CDR3 is TGTGCCAGCAGCTCCGCCTCACTAGCTAATGAGCAGTTCTTC. Protein product: CASSSASLANEQFF.

Only a few counts were recorded for this clonotype. This rearrangement joins TRBV7-3 to TRBJ2-1, with 9 bases identical to TRBD2. The CDR3 loop spans 15 amino acids. After removal of 4 bases from V and 5 bases from J, the junction contained 6 bases not matched to a gene. Germline values: CDR1 SGHTA, CDR2 FQGTGA. The DNA of the CDR3 is TGTGCCAGCAGCTCGCCGGGACTAGCCGACAATGAGCAGTTCTTC. Protein: CASSSPGLADNEQFF.

This clonotype appeared many times. At one of its ends the junction is not consistent with the germline gene, which may arise from a read error. The chain carries TRBV20-1 and TRBJ1-5; D is unclear. Germline lookup yields CDR1 DFQATT and CDR2 SNEGSKA (reference sequence). The CDR3 consists of 14 residues. The CDR3 region has the DNA TGCAGTGCTAGCTCGGACGGAACCAATCAGCCCCAGAATTTT. It translates to CSASSDGTNQPQNF.

The CDR3 coding sequence is TGCAGCGTTGAAGTCCAGACGAACACTGAAGCTTTCTTT. It yields the protein CSVEVQTNTEAFF. The J gene is TRBJ1-1, the V gene TRBV29-1; unclear D gene. The V and J ends lost 1 base and 1 base respectively, with 7 bases between them. The CDR3 extends over 13 amino acids. CDR1 and CDR2 (germline): SQVTM, ANQGSEA. The full variable domain, rest sourced from reference TRBV29-1 and TRBJ1-1, is SAVISQKPSRDICQRGTSLTIQCQVDSQVTMMFWYRQQPGQSLTLIATANQGSEATYESGFVIDKFPISRPNLTFSTLTVSNMSPEDSSIYLCSVEVQTNTEAFFGQGTRLTVV.

Remarks on this clonotype: Possible read error: a much larger clone is one base away. V usage is TRBV7-9 and J usage is TRBJ2-5, with TRBD2 matching over 9 bases. Per the germline V gene, CDR1 is SEHNR and CDR2 is FQNEAQ (reference sequence). CDR3 length: 15 residues. The CDR3 coding sequence is TGTCCCAGCAGCTTAAATAGCGGGGGCCAAGAGACCCAGTACTTC. This translates into CPSSLNSGGQETQYF.

This clonotype was detected ten times or more. The chain uses TRBV12-3 or TRBV12-4 and TRBJ2-1; 10 positions match TRBD1. This CDR3 has 17 residues. The V gene end was trimmed by 6 bases and the J gene end by 6 bases; junction bases not matched to a gene: 14. The CDR3 DNA follows: TGTGCCAGCAGCGAAATAAAAACGGGACAGGGGTTCAATGAGCAGTTCTTC. It yields the protein CASSEIKTGQGFNEQFF.

In this sample, this clonotype turned up many times. The gene calls are TRBV20-1 and TRBJ2-5; 10 bases are shared with TRBD1. Looked up from germline, CDR1 is DFQATT and CDR2 is SNEGSKA (reference sequence). The trim removed 4 bases at V and 5 bases at J, leaving 4 bases unmatched. CDR3 length equals 13 residues. CDR3: CSAMGQGPETQYF. The CDR3 coding sequence is TGCAGTGCTATGGGACAGGGGCCGGAGACCCAGTACTTC.